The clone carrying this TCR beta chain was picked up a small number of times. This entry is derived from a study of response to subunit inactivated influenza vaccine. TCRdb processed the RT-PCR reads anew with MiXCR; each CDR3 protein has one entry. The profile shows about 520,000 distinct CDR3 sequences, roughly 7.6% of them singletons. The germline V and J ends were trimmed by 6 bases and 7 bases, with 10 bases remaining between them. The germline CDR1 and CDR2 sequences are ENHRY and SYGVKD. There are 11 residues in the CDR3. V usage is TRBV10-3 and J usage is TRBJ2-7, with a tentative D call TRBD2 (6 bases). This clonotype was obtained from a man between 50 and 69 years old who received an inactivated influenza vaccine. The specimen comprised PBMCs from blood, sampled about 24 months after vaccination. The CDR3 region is CAISGGLEQYF. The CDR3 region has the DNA TGTGCCATCAGCGGAGGGCTTGAGCAGTACTTC.